This T cell receptor (beta chain) was recovered during a study of blood T cell repertoires in COVID-19. The CDR3 covers 14 residues. Germline assignment: CDR1 WSHSY and CDR2 SAAADI. Trimming stripped 0 bases from V and 2 bases from J, with 7 bases between. TCRdb's copy holds only in-frame clones and misses some; the assay was immunoSEQ multiplex PCR. Of 25,000 to 35,000 clones listed, 80% to 90% were seen once; the top ten hold under 55%. Sequencing was done on a sample of peripheral blood. The rearrangement joins TRBV10-2 to TRBJ2-5, with D maybe TRBD2 (5 bases). The sequence came from a human donor with acute or convalescent COVID-19. The donor label of this sample is uncertain. The CDR3 protein is CASSESTGQETQYF. CDR3 in DNA: TGCGCCAGCAGTGAGTCAACGGGACAAGAGACCCAGTACTTC.